These 9 T cell receptor beta chains came from one sample sequenced in a study of blood T cell repertoires in COVID-19. The table came from immunoSEQ multiplex PCR; TCRdb's copy has only in-frame clones and leaves some out. The sample shows fewer than 65,000 clones, approximately 84% of them seen only once. The sample consisted of peripheral blood. Receptors were obtained from a man between 60 and 70 years old with acute or convalescent COVID-19.

The V gene is TRBV29-1, the J gene TRBJ1-2; 10 bases map to TRBD1. Trimming took 6 bases from V and 6 from J; bases not matched to a gene: 13. Germline assignment: CDR1 SQVTM and CDR2 ANQGSEA. The CDR3 spans 15 residues. The CDR3 bases are TGCAGCGTGAATCCCCAGGGGACAGGGGTCCATGGCTACACCTTC. Its translation: CSVNPQGTGVHGYTF.

The chain joins TRBV27 to TRBJ2-1, with TRBD2 as a possible D gene (6 bases). Trimming left V 4 bases short and J 4 bases short, with 11 bases between. This CDR3 is built from 14 residues. Germline V CDR1 and CDR2: MNHEY, SMNVEV (reference sequence). The CDR3 region has the DNA TGTGCCAGCAGTTCTGGGACTCTTTACAATGAGCAGTTCTTC. This translates into CASSSGTLYNEQFF.

The V gene is TRBV5-1, the J gene TRBJ1-6, with D perhaps matching TRBD1 (5 bases). V lost 4 bases and J lost 13, with 21 bases in between. The CDR3 has 15 residues. Germline loops: CDR1 SGHRS, CDR2 YFSETQ. For the CDR3, the DNA is TGCGCCAGCAGCCCTACTCAGGGTACCCTCGCGCCCCTCCACTTT. This translates into CASSPTQGTLAPLHF.

This clone was counted between two and nine times. The chain links TRBV18 to TRBJ1-1; 8 bases match TRBD1. With V trimmed by 3 bases and J by 0 bases, 9 bases remained unmatched. The CDR3 sequence is 17 residues long. CDR1 is KGHSH, CDR2 LQKENI, per germline. CDR3 amino acids: CASSPNRDRFMNTEAFF. The DNA for the CDR3 is TGTGCCAGCTCACCGAATCGGGACAGGTTTATGAACACTGAAGCTTTCTTT.

The chain has TRBV5-6 and TRBJ1-3; 8 bases are a match to TRBD1. J lost 4 bases, V lost 0 bases, and 3 bases had no gene match. The CDR3 is made up of 15 amino acids. The germline V gene has CDR1 SGHDT and CDR2 YYEEEE. The CDR3 nucleotides are TGTGCCAGCAGCTTGGTACGGACAGGGGGAAACACCATATATTTT. This gives the protein CASSLVRTGGNTIYF.

This chain joins TRBV6-6 and TRBJ1-5, with no clear D. CDR3 length: 13 amino acids. Trimming stripped 6 bases from V and 5 bases from J, with 11 bases between. Germline V gene sequence: CDR1 MNHNY, CDR2 SVGAGI (reference sequence). In DNA form, the CDR3 reads TGTGCCAGCAGAGAGGGTACGGATCAGCCCCAGCATTTT. Protein: CASREGTDQPQHF.

V is TRBV15 and J is TRBJ2-3; D might be TRBD2 (7 bases). The germline gives CDR1 LNHNV, CDR2 YYDKDF (reference sequence). The CDR3 has 16 amino acids. Trimming stripped 1 base from V and 5 bases from J, with 16 bases between. Here the CDR3 DNA reads TGTGCCACCAGCAGAGGGGGCGGGGGCCCCCTAGATACGCAGTATTTT. Its protein is CATSRGGGGPLDTQYF.

This chain connects TRBV12-3 or TRBV12-4 to TRBJ2-7; no clear D. V lost 8 bases and J 6 bases, leaving 11 bases between the germline ends. The CDR3 is 11 residues long. The CDR3 DNA reads as TGTGCCAGCGCTGAGGCAGTCGAGCAGTACTTC. Its protein product is CASAEAVEQYF.

This clone turned up a few times. V gene TRBV5-6 combines with J gene TRBJ2-1; D not certain. V lost 4 bases to trimming and J lost 7 bases, with 6 bases between them. The CDR3 spans 11 residues. Per germline, CDR1 SGHDT and CDR2 YYEEEE. CDR3 nucleotide sequence: TGTGCCAGCAGCGACTTGAATGAGCAGTTCTTC. It translates to CASSDLNEQFF.